The 25 T cell receptor beta chains given below trace back to one sample, sequenced in a study of response to subunit inactivated influenza vaccine. Each CDR3 protein is one row after TCRdb ran MiXCR on the RT-PCR reads. The sample lists 500,000 to 600,000 distinct CDR3 sequences, approximately 14% occurring once. The sample here was PBMCs from blood, taken approximately 13 days after vaccination. These receptors were collected from a man over 45 who received an inactivated influenza vaccine.

This clonotype was seen more than once but under ten times. The J gene is TRBJ2-7, the V gene TRBV27; 15 positions match TRBD2. V shed 5 bases, J shed 6 bases, and the junction held 5 bases outside the gene matches. The germline gives CDR1 MNHEY, CDR2 SMNVEV (reference sequence). CDR3 length: 15 residues. The CDR3, as DNA: TGTGCCAGCAGTCCTGGGGGACTAGCGGGGGGCGAGCAGTACTTC. Amino acid sequence: CASSPGGLAGGEQYF.

The chain has TRBV9 and TRBJ2-3; 8 nucleotides agree with TRBD2. Germline trimming cut 6 bases from V and 5 bases from J; bases unmatched to any gene: 11. The germline V gene encodes CDR1 SGDLS and CDR2 YYNGEE. The CDR3 extends over 15 amino acids. The CDR3 coding sequence is TGTGCCAGCACCCACGGCGGGAGGCTGGGAGATACGCAGTATTTT. Amino acids: CASTHGGRLGDTQYF.

Details on this clonotype: A much larger clone lies one base from this, so it may be a read error. The chain couples TRBV6-1 to TRBJ2-3; D remains unclear. Germline loops: CDR1 MNHNS, CDR2 SASEGT. CDR3 length equals 16 residues. V was cut by 5 bases and J by 1 base, with 16 bases left in between. This CDR3 is CASSPQVGKGTDTQYF. As DNA, the CDR3 is TGTGCCAGCAGTCCCCAAGTGGGGAAGGGCACAGATACGCAGTATTTT.

This clonotype was observed at least ten times. The chain uses TRBV12-3 or TRBV12-4 and TRBJ2-1; the D is unclear. V lost 7 bases to trimming and J lost 1 base, with 8 bases between them. This CDR3 has 13 residues. The DNA of the CDR3 is TGTGCCAGCACCAGTGCGTCCTACAATGAGCAGTTCTTC. Residues: CASTSASYNEQFF.

The chain recombines TRBV7-2 with TRBJ2-7; D gene uncertain. Germline assignment: CDR1 SGHTA and CDR2 FQGNSA. There are 13 residues in the CDR3. Trimming removed 5 bases at V and 3 bases at J, with 11 bases between. CDR3 in amino acids: CASSPPSGYEQYF. CDR3 in DNA: TGTGCCAGCAGCCCACCATCGGGCTACGAGCAGTACTTC.

The chain is built from TRBV18 and TRBJ2-5, with no clear D. Germline V lookup: CDR1 KGHSH, CDR2 LQKENI. This CDR3 region has 15 residues. Trimming took off 0 bases at V and 7 bases at J, with 15 bases between the two ends. Written as DNA, the CDR3 is TGTGCCAGCTCACCACCGTTCGCGGCCCCAGGGACCCAGTACTTC. This codes for CASSPPFAAPGTQYF.

The rearrangement links TRBV12-2 to TRBJ1-5. TRBV12-2 is annotated as a pseudogene. This CDR3 spans 15 amino acids. The CDR3 DNA follows: TGTGCAAGTCGCTTAGCGTGGTTTTTGGGTGGGTCCCAGCATTTT. Translating gives CASRLAWFLGGSQHF.

The table lists this clonotype with a few counts. This rearrangement joins TRBV3-1 to TRBJ1-2, with unresolved D. This CDR3 is 12 amino acids long. The V gene's germline CDR1 is LGHDT and CDR2 YNNKEL (reference sequence). Trimming left V 0 bases short and J 8 bases short, with 7 bases between. This CDR3 is CASSQDRRGYTF. The CDR3 DNA reads TGTGCCAGCAGCCAAGATCGTAGGGGCTACACCTTC. The full variable domain, rest sourced from reference TRBV3-1 and TRBJ1-2, is DTAVSQTPKYLVTQMGNDKSIKCEQNLGHDTMYWYKQDSKKFLKIMFSYNNKELIINETVPNRFSPKSPDKAHLNLHINSLELGDSAVYFCASSQDRRGYTFGSGTRLTVV.

This clonotype has only a few counts. CDR3 loop: CASRNRGPGELFF. CDR3 coding DNA: TGTGCCAGCAGGAACAGGGGCCCCGGGGAGCTGTTTTTT. The chain employs TRBV2 and TRBJ2-2; TRBD1 agrees at 7 bases. This CDR3 is 13 amino acids long. Trimming at V came to 6 bases and at J to 6 bases, leaving 4 bases not matched to a gene. Per germline, CDR1 SNHLY and CDR2 FYNNEI.

The genes are TRBV15 and TRBJ1-4, with no clear D. CDR1 is LNHNV and CDR2 is YYDKDF in the germline V gene (reference sequence). V was shortened by 3 bases and J by 2 bases, with 13 bases between the two germline ends. This CDR3 comprises 16 residues. In DNA, the CDR3 is TGTGCCACCAGCAGTTTCTCCCCGGGGACTAATGAAAAACTGTTTTTT. Its protein product is CATSSFSPGTNEKLFF. The variable domain in full, with the rest retrieved from reference TRBV15 and TRBJ1-4, is DAMVIQNPRYQVTQFGKPVTLSCSQTLNHNVMYWYQQKSSQAPKLLFHYYDKDFNNEADTPDNFQSRRPNTSFCFLDIRSPGLGDTAMYLCATSSFSPGTNEKLFFGSGTQLSVL.

The chain is built from TRBV5-1 and TRBJ1-4; weak D call: TRBD1 (6 bases). Trimming removed 0 bases at V and 8 bases at J, with 11 bases between. Germline lookup yields CDR1 SGHRS and CDR2 YFSETQ. The CDR3 is 14 residues long. CDR3 in DNA: TGCGCCAGCAGCTTGGCTCAGGGGAGGGAAAAACTGTTTTTT. Residues: CASSLAQGREKLFF.

The rearrangement joins TRBV5-1 to TRBJ1-5; 7 bases are shared with TRBD1. CDR3 length: 14 amino acids. Germline V gives CDR1 SGHRS, CDR2 YFSETQ. V trimming: 4 bases; J trimming: 4 bases; junction bases outside the gene matches: 5. The CDR3 nucleotides are TGCGCCAGCAGCCCGGGACAGCCGAATCAGCCCCAGCATTTT. It codes for CASSPGQPNQPQHF.

CDR3 protein: CASRTEGDYGYTF. The CDR3 DNA follows: TGTGCCAGCAGGACGGAGGGTGACTATGGCTACACCTTC. This chain joins TRBV12-3 or TRBV12-4 and TRBJ1-2; D gene ambiguous. The CDR3 length is 13 residues. Trimming stripped 6 bases from V and 3 bases from J, with 11 bases between.

This clonotype was detected only a few times. The rearrangement uses TRBV28 and TRBJ2-7; 9 nucleotides line up with TRBD2. The germline V gene has CDR1 MDHEN and CDR2 SYDVKM. The CDR3 is made up of 16 amino acids. The ends lost 0 bases at V and 5 bases at J; junction bases unmatched: 8. The CDR3 nucleotides are TGTGCCAGCAGTTTATGCTGCACTAGCGGGCCCCACGAGCAGTACTTC. The encoded protein is CASSLCCTSGPHEQYF. Combining the CDR3 with reference TRBV28 and TRBJ2-7 gives the whole variable domain DVKVTQSSRYLVKRTGEKVFLECVQDMDHENMFWYRQDPGLGLRLIYFSYDVKMKEKGDIPEGYSVSREKKERFSLILESASTNQTSMYLCASSLCCTSGPHEQYFGPGTRLTVT.

Only a few counts were recorded for this clonotype. V is TRBV12-3 or TRBV12-4 and J is TRBJ2-3, with D possibly TRBD2 on 6 matching bases. V lost 9 bases to trimming and J lost 0 bases, with 16 bases between them. The CDR3 consists of 15 residues. The CDR3, as DNA: TGTGCCAGTCGGGTGGCAAGCGGGAGCACAGATACGCAGTATTTT. It translates to CASRVASGSTDTQYF.

This clonotype was found many times. The V call is TRBV12-3 or TRBV12-4, the J call TRBJ2-3; D uncertain. V gave up 3 bases and J gave up 0 bases, with 7 bases separating them. The CDR3 totals 14 residues. The CDR3 nucleotides are TGTGCCAGCAGTTTCGGGCTGAGCACAGATACGCAGTATTTT. Its translation is CASSFGLSTDTQYF.

The table lists this clonotype with a few counts. CDR3 loop: CSGAGTVNNEQFF. The CDR3 DNA sequence: TGCAGCGGGGCCGGGACTGTGAACAATGAGCAGTTCTTC. The chain has TRBV29-1 and TRBJ2-1; D might be TRBD2 (6 bases). The CDR3 extends over 13 amino acids. V was trimmed by 7 bases and J by 5 bases, leaving 15 bases between them. The germline V gene has CDR1 SQVTM and CDR2 ANQGSEA.

This clonotype has just a few counts. The chain couples TRBV2 to TRBJ2-2; maybe TRBD1 (6 bases). CDR3 length equals 14 residues. V lost 6 bases and J 1 base, leaving 9 bases between the germline ends. Germline V gives CDR1 SNHLY, CDR2 FYNNEI. The CDR3 loop reads CASRDSLNTGELFF. The DNA for the CDR3 is TGTGCCAGCAGGGACAGCCTGAACACCGGGGAGCTGTTTTTT.

This clonotype was counted ten times or more. V and J are TRBV4-1 and TRBJ2-3; D remains ambiguous. The germline V gene has CDR1 MGHRA and CDR2 YSYEKL. V was shortened by 4 bases and J by 0 bases, with 11 bases between the two germline ends. This CDR3 is 15 amino acids long. CDR3 loop: CASSLSAVSTDTQYF. The CDR3, as DNA: TGCGCCAGCAGCCTCTCGGCGGTGAGCACAGATACGCAGTATTTT.

The V and J genes are TRBV2 and TRBJ2-1; D is possibly TRBD2 (6 bases). This CDR3 is built from 16 residues. Germline V gene lookup returns CDR1 SNHLY and CDR2 FYNNEI. V was pared by 2 bases and J by 3 bases, with 14 bases between. This CDR3 reads CASSELIWGDYNEQFF. The CDR3 DNA is TGTGCCAGCAGTGAATTAATTTGGGGGGACTACAATGAGCAGTTCTTC.

The V gene is TRBV5-1, the J gene TRBJ2-5; TRBD1 matches at 7 bases. The germline V gene has CDR1 SGHRS and CDR2 YFSETQ. Germline trimming cut 3 bases from V and 4 bases from J; bases unmatched to any gene: 9. CDR3 length: 15 amino acids. The CDR3 loop is CASSSQGYRGETQYF. Here the CDR3 DNA reads TGCGCCAGCAGCTCACAGGGATACAGGGGAGAGACCCAGTACTTC.

The chain combines TRBV29-1 with TRBJ2-1; D possibly corresponds to TRBD2 (6 bases). Trimming left V 4 bases short and J 7 bases short, with 17 bases between. The CDR3 extends over 14 amino acids. Germline CDR1 reads SQVTM; CDR2 reads ANQGSEA. The CDR3 loop is CSVGDGLRGNEQFF. The DNA of the CDR3 is TGCAGCGTTGGGGACGGACTAAGAGGGAATGAGCAGTTCTTC.

This clonotype was observed many times. V gene TRBV20-1 combines with J gene TRBJ2-4, with D unresolved. Germline V lookup: CDR1 DFQATT, CDR2 SNEGSKA (reference sequence). CDR3 length: 15 amino acids. V lost 6 bases and J lost 2, with 17 bases in between. The CDR3 loop is CSAPPLVGSKNIQYF. The CDR3 nucleotides are TGCAGTGCACCTCCTCTCGTGGGATCCAAAAACATTCAGTACTTC.

This clonotype has more than one count but fewer than ten. The chain combines TRBV12-3 or TRBV12-4 with TRBJ2-3, with TRBD2 matching over 9 bases. V trimming: 7 bases; J trimming: 2 bases; junction bases outside the gene matches: 10. This CDR3 is built from 16 residues. Here the CDR3 DNA reads TGTGCCAGCACCCAAGTGGCGGGGGGGCTCACAGATACGCAGTATTTT. This gives the protein CASTQVAGGLTDTQYF.

The chain combines TRBV6-2 or TRBV6-3 with TRBJ2-7; weak D call: TRBD2 (5 bases). CDR1 and CDR2 (germline): MNHEY, SVGEGT. Trimming removed 8 bases from V and 9 bases from J, with 20 bases in between. The CDR3 extends over 13 amino acids. The CDR3 DNA reads as TGTGCCAGCGCATGGACTCCTCGATCAGGGCAGTACTTC. Its protein is CASAWTPRSGQYF.